The 7 T cell receptor beta chains below were found in one sample sequenced in a study of blood T cell repertoires in COVID-19. The method was immunoSEQ multiplex PCR; TCRdb's version includes in-frame clones alone and lacks a portion of them. The table lists tens of thousands of clones, more than 85% of them singletons. Sequencing was performed on peripheral blood. These receptors all stem from a woman of 80 years or more with acute or convalescent COVID-19.

This sequence joins TRBV29-1 and TRBJ1-2; D perhaps matches TRBD1 (5 bases). The V and J ends lost 6 bases and 0 bases respectively, with 17 bases between them. Germline lookup yields CDR1 SQVTM and CDR2 ANQGSEA. The CDR3 runs to 15 residues. CDR3 protein: CSVADPGGANYGYTF. DNA for the CDR3: TGCAGCGTCGCCGACCCCGGGGGTGCTAACTATGGCTACACCTTC. Combining the CDR3 with reference TRBV29-1 and TRBJ1-2 gives the whole variable domain SAVISQKPSRDICQRGTSLTIQCQVDSQVTMMFWYRQQPGQSLTLIATANQGSEATYESGFVIDKFPISRPNLTFSTLTVSNMSPEDSSIYLCSVADPGGANYGYTFGSGTRLTVV.

The rearrangement joins TRBV27 to TRBJ2-2; tentative D call: TRBD1 (5 bases). Trimming removed 3 bases at V and 3 bases at J, with 11 bases between. This CDR3 region has 15 residues. The germline gives CDR1 MNHEY, CDR2 SMNVEV (reference sequence). The CDR3 protein is CASSLESGYTGELFF. Here the CDR3 DNA reads TGTGCCAGCAGTTTGGAGTCAGGGTACACCGGGGAGCTGTTTTTT.

The rearrangement links TRBV7-8 to TRBJ2-2, with 9 bases lining up with TRBD2. Germline-derived CDR1 and CDR2 are SGHVS and FQNEAQ. The CDR3 consists of 17 residues. V lost 4 bases to trimming and J lost 7 bases; unmatched junction nucleotides: 13. The CDR3 region has the DNA TGTGCCAGCAGCTCGCGGGCCGCGGGAGGGCCTATCGGGGAGCTGTTTTTT. Protein product: CASSSRAAGGPIGELFF.

The chain combines TRBV7-2 with TRBJ2-4, with D uncertain. This CDR3 comprises 11 residues. Germline V gene sequence: CDR1 SGHTA, CDR2 FQGNSA. V gave up 6 bases and J gave up 9 bases, with 9 bases separating them. Here the CDR3 reads CASRMTTIQYF. CDR3 in DNA: TGTGCCAGCAGAATGACAACCATTCAGTACTTC.

The V and J genes are TRBV7-9 and TRBJ2-1; no firm D call. Germline assignment: CDR1 SEHNR and CDR2 FQNEAQ (reference sequence). V dropped 5 bases and J dropped 7 bases, with 12 bases sitting between them. The CDR3 runs to 13 residues. CDR3 nucleotides: TGTGCCAGCAGCCCAGAACCCGGGAATGAGCAGTTCTTC. Protein product: CASSPEPGNEQFF.

This clone was recorded once. The J gene is TRBJ1-1, the V gene TRBV5-1; 7 bases agree with TRBD1. The CDR3 totals 14 residues. The junction had 8 bases not matched to a gene; V was cut back by 7 bases and J by 2 bases. CDR1 SGHRS and CDR2 YFSETQ come from the germline V gene. The CDR3 coding sequence is TGCGCCAGCTCACGACAGGGAGATAACACTGAAGCTTTCTTT. Protein: CASSRQGDNTEAFF.

The chain recombines TRBV7-2 with TRBJ1-2, with no clear D. In germline, CDR1 is SGHTA, CDR2 FQGNSA. This CDR3 comprises 15 residues. V was cut by 5 bases and J by 0 bases, with 13 bases left in between. The CDR3 loop reads CASSPQVSANYGYTF. CDR3 DNA: TGTGCCAGCAGCCCCCAAGTGTCGGCTAACTATGGCTACACCTTC.